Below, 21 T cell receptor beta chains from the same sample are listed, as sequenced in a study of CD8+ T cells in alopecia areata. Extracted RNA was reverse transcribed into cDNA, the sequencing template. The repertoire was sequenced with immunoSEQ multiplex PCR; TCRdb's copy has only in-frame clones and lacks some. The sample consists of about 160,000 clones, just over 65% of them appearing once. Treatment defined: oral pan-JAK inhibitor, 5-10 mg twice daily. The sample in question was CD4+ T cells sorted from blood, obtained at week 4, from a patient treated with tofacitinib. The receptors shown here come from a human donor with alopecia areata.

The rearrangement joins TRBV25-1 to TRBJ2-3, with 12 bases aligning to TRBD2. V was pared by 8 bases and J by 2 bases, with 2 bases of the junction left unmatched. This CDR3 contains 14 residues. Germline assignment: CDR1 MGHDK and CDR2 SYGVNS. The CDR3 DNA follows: TGTGCCAGCGGACTAGCGGGGTTCACAGATACGCAGTATTTT. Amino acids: CASGLAGFTDTQYF.

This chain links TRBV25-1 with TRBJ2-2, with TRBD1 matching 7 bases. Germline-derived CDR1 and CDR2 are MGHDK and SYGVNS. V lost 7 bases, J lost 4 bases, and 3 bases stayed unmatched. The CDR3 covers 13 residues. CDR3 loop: CASTDRVTGELFF. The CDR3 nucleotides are TGTGCCAGCACAGACAGGGTCACCGGGGAGCTGTTTTTT.

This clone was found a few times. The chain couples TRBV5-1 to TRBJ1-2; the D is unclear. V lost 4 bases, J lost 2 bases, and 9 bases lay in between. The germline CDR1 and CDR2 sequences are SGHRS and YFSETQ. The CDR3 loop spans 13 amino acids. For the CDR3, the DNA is TGCGCCAGCAGCACGGGAGGAAACTATGGCTACACCTTC. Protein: CASSTGGNYGYTF.

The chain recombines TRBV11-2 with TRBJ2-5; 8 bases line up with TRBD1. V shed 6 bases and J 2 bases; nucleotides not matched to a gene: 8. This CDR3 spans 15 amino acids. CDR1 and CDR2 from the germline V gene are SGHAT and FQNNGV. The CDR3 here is CASRQTTGGQETQYF. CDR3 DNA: TGTGCCAGCAGACAGACCACAGGGGGACAAGAGACCCAGTACTTC.

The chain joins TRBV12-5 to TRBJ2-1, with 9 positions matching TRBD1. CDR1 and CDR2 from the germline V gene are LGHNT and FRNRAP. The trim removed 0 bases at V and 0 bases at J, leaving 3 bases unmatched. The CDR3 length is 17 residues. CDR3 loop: CASGLVMGQGSYNEQFF. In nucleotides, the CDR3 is TGTGCTAGTGGTTTGGTTATGGGACAGGGCTCCTACAATGAGCAGTTCTTC.

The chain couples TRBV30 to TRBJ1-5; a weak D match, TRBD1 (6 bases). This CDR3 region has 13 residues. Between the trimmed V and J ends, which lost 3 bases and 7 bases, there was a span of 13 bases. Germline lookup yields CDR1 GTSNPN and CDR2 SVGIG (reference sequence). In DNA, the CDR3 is TGTGCCTGGAGGAGGGGGAAAAACCAGCCCCAGCATTTT. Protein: CAWRRGKNQPQHF.

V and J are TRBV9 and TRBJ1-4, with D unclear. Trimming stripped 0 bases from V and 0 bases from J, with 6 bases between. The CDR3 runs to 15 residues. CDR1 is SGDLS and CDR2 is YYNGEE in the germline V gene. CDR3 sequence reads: CASSVDAATNEKLFF. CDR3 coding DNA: TGTGCCAGCAGCGTAGATGCAGCAACTAATGAAAAACTGTTTTTT. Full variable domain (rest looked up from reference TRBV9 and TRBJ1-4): DSGVTQTPKHLITATGQRVTLRCSPRSGDLSVYWYQQSLDQGLQFLIQYYNGEERAKGNILERFSAQQFPDLHSELNLSSLELGDSALYFCASSVDAATNEKLFFGSGTQLSVL.

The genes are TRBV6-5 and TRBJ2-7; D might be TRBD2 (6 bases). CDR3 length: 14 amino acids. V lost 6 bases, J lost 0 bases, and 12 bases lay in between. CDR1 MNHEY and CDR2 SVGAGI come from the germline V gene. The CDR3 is CASRRDFTSYEQYF. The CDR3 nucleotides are TGTGCCAGCAGACGGGACTTCACCTCCTACGAGCAGTACTTC.

For the CDR3, the DNA is TGCAGCGTTACCGATACCTACAATGAGCAGTTCTTC. It encodes CSVTDTYNEQFF. This chain joins TRBV29-1 and TRBJ2-1; D is undetermined. The CDR3 loop spans 12 amino acids. Germline CDR1 and CDR2: SQVTM and ANQGSEA. V shed 5 bases and J shed 2 bases, with 7 bases lying between them.

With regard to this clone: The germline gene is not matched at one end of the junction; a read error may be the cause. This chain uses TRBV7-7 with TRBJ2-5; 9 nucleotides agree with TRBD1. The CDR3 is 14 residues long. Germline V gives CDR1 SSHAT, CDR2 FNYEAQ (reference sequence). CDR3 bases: TGTGCTAGCAGCACGGGACAGGGAGGTGGGACCCAGTACTTC. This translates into CASSTGQGGGTQYF.

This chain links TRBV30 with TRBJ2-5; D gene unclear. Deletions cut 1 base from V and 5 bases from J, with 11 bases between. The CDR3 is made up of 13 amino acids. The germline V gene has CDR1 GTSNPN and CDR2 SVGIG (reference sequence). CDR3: CAWSGLVGETQYF. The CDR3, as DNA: TGTGCCTGGAGTGGTCTAGTCGGCGAGACCCAGTACTTC.

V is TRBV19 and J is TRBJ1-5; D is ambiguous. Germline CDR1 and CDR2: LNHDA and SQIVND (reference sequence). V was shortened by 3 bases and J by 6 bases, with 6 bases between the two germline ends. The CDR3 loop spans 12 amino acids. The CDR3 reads CASSMGSQPQHF. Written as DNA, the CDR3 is TGTGCCAGTAGTATGGGTAGTCAGCCCCAGCATTTT. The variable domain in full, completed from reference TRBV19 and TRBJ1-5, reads DGGITQSPKYLFRKEGQNVTLSCEQNLNHDAMYWYRQDPGQGLRLIYYSQIVNDFQKGDIAEGYSVSREKKESFPLTVTSAQKNPTAFYLCASSMGSQPQHFGDGTRLSIL.

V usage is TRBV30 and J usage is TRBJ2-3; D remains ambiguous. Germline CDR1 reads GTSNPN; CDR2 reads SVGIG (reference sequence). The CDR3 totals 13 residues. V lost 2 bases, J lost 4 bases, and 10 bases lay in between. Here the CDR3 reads CAWSHAPPDTQYF. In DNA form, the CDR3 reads TGTGCCTGGAGTCACGCTCCGCCAGATACGCAGTATTTT.

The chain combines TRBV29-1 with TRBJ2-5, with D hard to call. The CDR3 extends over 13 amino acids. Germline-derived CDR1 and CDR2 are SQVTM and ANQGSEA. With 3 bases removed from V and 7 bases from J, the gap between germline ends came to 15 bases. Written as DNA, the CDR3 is TGCAGCGTTGACCCGACGCGGAAGGGGACCCAGTACTTC. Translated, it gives CSVDPTRKGTQYF.

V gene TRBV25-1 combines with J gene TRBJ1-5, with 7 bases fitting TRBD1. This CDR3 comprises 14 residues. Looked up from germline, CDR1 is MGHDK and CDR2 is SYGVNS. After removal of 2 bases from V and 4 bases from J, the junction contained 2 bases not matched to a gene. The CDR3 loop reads CASSERQGNQPQHF. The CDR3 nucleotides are TGTGCCAGCAGTGAAAGACAGGGTAATCAGCCCCAGCATTTT.

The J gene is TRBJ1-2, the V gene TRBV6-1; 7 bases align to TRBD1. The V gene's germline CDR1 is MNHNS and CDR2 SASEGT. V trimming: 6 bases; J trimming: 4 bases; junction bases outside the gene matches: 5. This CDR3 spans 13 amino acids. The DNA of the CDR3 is TGTGCCAGCAGCCCGGGACAGTTCTATGGCTACACCTTC. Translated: CASSPGQFYGYTF.

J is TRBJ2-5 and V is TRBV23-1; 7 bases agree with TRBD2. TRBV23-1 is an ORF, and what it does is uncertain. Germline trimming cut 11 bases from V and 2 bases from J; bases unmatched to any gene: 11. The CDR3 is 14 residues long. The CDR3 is CAVPIVGGQETQYF. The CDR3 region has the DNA TGCGCCGTTCCCATTGTGGGGGGGCAAGAGACCCAGTACTTC.

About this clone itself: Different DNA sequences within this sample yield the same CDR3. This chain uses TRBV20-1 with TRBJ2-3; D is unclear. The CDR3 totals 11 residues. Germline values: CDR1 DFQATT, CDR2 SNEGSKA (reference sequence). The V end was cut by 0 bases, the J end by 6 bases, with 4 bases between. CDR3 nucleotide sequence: TGCAGTGCTAGAGATCGGGATACGCAGTATTTT. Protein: CSARDRDTQYF.

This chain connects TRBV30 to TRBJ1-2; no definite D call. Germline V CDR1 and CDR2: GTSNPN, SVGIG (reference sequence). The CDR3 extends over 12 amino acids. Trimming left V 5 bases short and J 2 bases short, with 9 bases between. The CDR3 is CAWWARNYGYTF. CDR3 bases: TGTGCCTGGTGGGCGAGAAACTATGGCTACACCTTC.

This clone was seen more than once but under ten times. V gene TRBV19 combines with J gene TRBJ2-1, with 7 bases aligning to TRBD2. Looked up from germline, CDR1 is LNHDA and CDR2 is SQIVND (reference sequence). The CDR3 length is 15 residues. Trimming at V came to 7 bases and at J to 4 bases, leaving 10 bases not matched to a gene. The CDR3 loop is CASNRQRGPYNEQFF. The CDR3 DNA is TGTGCCAGTAACCGTCAGCGGGGACCTTACAATGAGCAGTTCTTC. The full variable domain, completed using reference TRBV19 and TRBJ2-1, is DGGITQSPKYLFRKEGQNVTLSCEQNLNHDAMYWYRQDPGQGLRLIYYSQIVNDFQKGDIAEGYSVSREKKESFPLTVTSAQKNPTAFYLCASNRQRGPYNEQFFGPGTRLTVL.

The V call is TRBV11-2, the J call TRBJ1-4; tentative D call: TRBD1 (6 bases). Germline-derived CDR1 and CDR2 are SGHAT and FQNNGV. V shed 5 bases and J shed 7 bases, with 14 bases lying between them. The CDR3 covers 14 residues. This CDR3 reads CASSAGVRAEKLFF. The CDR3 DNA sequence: TGTGCCAGCAGCGCAGGGGTTAGGGCTGAAAAACTGTTTTTT.